This T cell receptor (beta chain) was profiled in a study of CD8+CD57+ T cells in acquired aplastic anemia. Across the whole study: The sorted CD4+ and CD8+ cells yielded an average about 3.3 ug of DNA.

TCR beta VDJ combinations and CDR3 sequences were profiled from genomic DNA. Each CDR3 protein gets one entry after TCRdb re-called the reads with MiXCR. The table shows 300,000 or so distinct CDR3 sequences, with 45% to 65% occurring only once. Regarding the study as a whole: Significance was not reached for CD8+ Simpson's diversity between patients and controls. Some 28 sequences, all CD8+ CDR3, were shared between patients and controls.

This clonotype appeared a single time. The antigen is undetermined. This TCR was sampled from a human donor with severe aplastic anemia or a healthy control (not recorded which). The sample was sorted CD4+, CD8+, or CD8+CD57+ T cells (not recorded which) from PBMCs.

CDR3 nucleotides: TGTGCCATCAGTGTTGCGAGCTCTGGGGCCAACGTCCTGACTTTC. This translates into CAISVASSGANVLTF. The chain couples TRBV10-3 to TRBJ2-6; D is uncertain. This CDR3 is built from 15 residues. Germline values: CDR1 ENHRY, CDR2 SYGVKD. Trimming left V 4 bases short and J 0 bases short, with 7 bases between.